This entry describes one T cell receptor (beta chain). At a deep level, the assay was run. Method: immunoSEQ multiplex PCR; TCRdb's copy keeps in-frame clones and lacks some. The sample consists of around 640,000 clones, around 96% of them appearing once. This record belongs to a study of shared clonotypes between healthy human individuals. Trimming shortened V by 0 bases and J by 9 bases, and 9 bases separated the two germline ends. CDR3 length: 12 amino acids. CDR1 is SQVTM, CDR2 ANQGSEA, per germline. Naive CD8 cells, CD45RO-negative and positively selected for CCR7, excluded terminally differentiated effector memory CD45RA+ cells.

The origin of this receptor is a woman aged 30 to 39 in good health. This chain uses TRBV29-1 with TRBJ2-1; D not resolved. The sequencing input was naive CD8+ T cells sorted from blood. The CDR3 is CSVEELAGEQFF. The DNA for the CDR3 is TGCAGCGTTGAAGAGTTGGCTGGTGAGCAGTTCTTC.